This passage covers 16 T cell receptor beta chains from one sample sequenced in a study of blood T cells in healthy people across ages. A second PCR, run for about 7 to 11 cycles, used a sample-barcoded 5' primer plus a J-beta primer mix. TCRdb processed the 5' RACE reads anew with MiXCR; each CDR3 protein has one entry. The repertoire holds about 1.4 million distinct CDR3 sequences, with around 59% as singletons. Sequencing was done on a sample of blood. Receptors were obtained from a man in his late teens or twenties in good health.

The chain links TRBV10-3 to TRBJ2-3; D is uncertain. The CDR3 is 14 residues long. CDR1 and CDR2 from the germline V gene are ENHRY and SYGVKD. The ends were cut back, 4 bases at V and 2 bases at J, with 10 bases in the middle. CDR3 DNA: TGTGCCATCAGTGCAGTTTTTCTCACAGATACGCAGTATTTT. Amino acid sequence: CAISAVFLTDTQYF.

This chain joins TRBV3-1 and TRBJ2-3; perhaps TRBD1 as D (7 bases). Deletions cut 2 bases from V and 0 bases from J, with 15 bases between. Germline CDR1 and CDR2: LGHDT and YNNKEL (reference sequence). The CDR3 extends over 17 amino acids. The CDR3 region is CASSQPRGTASTDTQYF. CDR3 in DNA: TGTGCCAGCAGCCAACCCCGCGGGACAGCTAGCACAGATACGCAGTATTTT.

This chain links TRBV20-1 with TRBJ1-2; D ambiguous. Germline V gene sequence: CDR1 DFQATT, CDR2 SNEGSKA (reference sequence). The ends were cut back, 3 bases at V and 4 bases at J, with 6 bases in the middle. This CDR3 spans 11 amino acids. DNA for the CDR3: TGCAGTGCTAGGTACTCCTATGGCTACACCTTC. Protein: CSARYSYGYTF.

The V gene is TRBV5-6, the J gene TRBJ1-2; no clear D. From germline, CDR1 is SGHDT and CDR2 YYEEEE. V lost 0 bases to trimming and J lost 4 bases, with 10 bases between them. This CDR3 has 14 amino acids. The CDR3 DNA follows: TGTGCCAGCAGCTTGGCGGGTCGGATCTATGGCTACACCTTC. It codes for CASSLAGRIYGYTF.

This clonotype was seen a few times. The DNA of the CDR3 is TGCAGCGTTCGGCAGGTGCTCAATGAAAAACTGTTTTTT. Residues: CSVRQVLNEKLFF. This chain connects TRBV29-1 to TRBJ1-4; D is uncertain. The CDR3 loop spans 13 amino acids. Germline assignment: CDR1 SQVTM and CDR2 ANQGSEA. Trimming took 5 bases from V and 5 from J, leaving 12 bases between them.

V gene TRBV7-8 combines with J gene TRBJ2-7; no clear D gene. Trimming pared 3 bases from V and 2 bases from J, leaving 11 bases between. The CDR3 consists of 14 residues. Germline values: CDR1 SGHVS, CDR2 FQNEAQ. DNA of the CDR3: TGTGCCAGCAGCTTTAACAGTCCACCCTACGAGCAGTACTTC. Its protein product is CASSFNSPPYEQYF.

This clonotype has ten or more counts. Here the CDR3 DNA reads TGTGCCAGCAGTCTTAGACGAGCCTACGAGCAGTACTTC. This gives the protein CASSLRRAYEQYF. This chain links TRBV27 with TRBJ2-7; the D is unclear. Trimming cost V 5 bases and J 2 bases, with 10 bases left between them. This CDR3 spans 13 amino acids. CDR1 MNHEY and CDR2 SMNVEV come from the germline V gene (reference sequence).

This sequence joins TRBV28 and TRBJ2-1; 16 bases are shared with TRBD2. CDR3 length: 15 amino acids. J was trimmed by 9 bases and V by 5 bases; bases with no gene match: 4. In germline, CDR1 is MDHEN, CDR2 SYDVKM. CDR3 loop: CASSAGLAGGSEQFF. The CDR3 nucleotides read TGTGCCAGCAGTGCGGGACTAGCGGGGGGGAGTGAGCAGTTCTTC.

The chain links TRBV5-1 to TRBJ2-1, with 7 bases lining up with TRBD2. V was pared by 4 bases and J by 0 bases, with 7 bases of the junction left unmatched. The CDR3 contains 16 residues. In germline, CDR1 is SGHRS, CDR2 YFSETQ. The chain's CDR3 is CASSPFGGSSYNEQFF. Written as DNA, the CDR3 is TGCGCCAGCAGCCCCTTTGGCGGGAGCTCCTACAATGAGCAGTTCTTC.

The chain carries TRBV10-3 and TRBJ2-3; either TRBD1 or TRBD2 may supply D (6 bases each). Trimming took off 0 bases at V and 3 bases at J, with 22 bases between the two ends. The CDR3 length is 19 residues. Germline-derived CDR1 and CDR2 are ENHRY and SYGVKD. The CDR3 DNA sequence: TGTGCCATCAGTGAGTCGAGCGACCCGGGGGCAAAAAATACAGATACGCAGTATTTT. It is translated as CAISESSDPGAKNTDTQYF.

The table lists this clonotype with a few counts. The V gene is TRBV7-9, the J gene TRBJ2-4, with TRBD1 matching over 8 bases. Judging by the DNA end, TRBJ2-7 fits better; the J call may be wrong. Germline V gene data show CDR1 as SEHNR and CDR2 as FQNEAQ (reference sequence). CDR3 length equals 15 residues. In DNA, the CDR3 is TGTGCCAGCAGCTCTCGGACAGGGAACTCCTACGAGCAGTACTTC. It encodes CASSSRTGNSYEQYF.

In this sample, this clonotype turned up a few times. The CDR3 DNA follows: TGCAGTGAAGCGGGAGAGCAGTACTTC. It yields the protein CSEAGEQYF. The J gene is TRBJ2-7, the V gene TRBV20-1, with 7 positions matching TRBD2. Germline trimming cut 7 bases from V and 7 bases from J; bases unmatched to any gene: 1. CDR1 is DFQATT and CDR2 is SNEGSKA in the germline V gene (reference sequence). The CDR3 is made up of 9 amino acids.

The gene calls are TRBV4-1 and TRBJ2-5; no definite D call. Gene TRBJ2-7 matches the end of the DNA better, so the J call may be wrong. Germline V lookup: CDR1 MGHRA, CDR2 YSYEKL. This CDR3 has 15 residues. The CDR3 DNA sequence: TGCGCCAGCGGCCCCGGCTGGCCTGTACCTTCCGAGCAGTACTTC. Translating gives CASGPGWPVPSEQYF.

The V call is TRBV11-2, the J call TRBJ2-5; no clear D. Looked up from germline, CDR1 is SGHAT and CDR2 is FQNNGV. CDR3 length: 13 amino acids. Trimming left V 4 bases short and J 2 bases short, with 8 bases between. CDR3 sequence reads: CASSSPGQETQYF. The CDR3 nucleotides read TGTGCCAGCAGCTCCCCTGGGCAAGAGACCCAGTACTTC.

The chain links TRBV20-1 to TRBJ2-7, with TRBD2 matching over 13 bases. The germline V gene encodes CDR1 DFQATT and CDR2 SNEGSKA (reference sequence). V gave up 6 bases and J gave up 3 bases; unmatched junction bases: 14. The CDR3 length is 17 residues. Here the CDR3 reads CSATTSGRAAKIYEQYF. CDR3 nucleotides: TGCAGTGCCACAACTAGCGGGAGGGCTGCAAAGATCTACGAGCAGTACTTC.

The chain is built from TRBV29-1 and TRBJ1-4; D is undetermined. This CDR3 is 13 amino acids long. V was pared by 4 bases and J by 5 bases, with 11 bases between. CDR1 and CDR2 (germline): SQVTM, ANQGSEA. CDR3: CSVGQQPNEKLFF. The CDR3 DNA reads TGCAGCGTTGGCCAGCAACCGAATGAAAAACTGTTTTTT.